What follows are 27 T cell receptor beta chains derived from one specimen sequenced in a study of cytomegalovirus exposure and HLA in healthy donors. Primers: 60 Vbeta forward and 13 Jbeta reverse. The assay was immunoSEQ multiplex PCR, and TCRdb's table has in-frame clones only and misses some. The sample has roughly 110,000 clones, 82% seen once; the top ten hold roughly 1.5%. The sample was PBMCs. These receptors were obtained from a man aged 50 to 59 in good health and CMV-seronegative.

This chain uses TRBV2 with TRBJ2-1; 8 bases are a match to TRBD2. Looked up from germline, CDR1 is SNHLY and CDR2 is FYNNEI. The V and J ends lost 3 bases and 8 bases, in that order; junction bases with no gene match: 12. CDR3 length equals 16 residues. The CDR3 loop reads CASSDQRGTSKDEQFF. The CDR3 DNA sequence: TGTGCCAGCAGTGACCAGCGGGGGACGAGCAAGGATGAGCAGTTCTTC.

There are a few counts of this clone. The rearrangement links TRBV10-3 to TRBJ2-4; 9 bases fit TRBD2. After removal of 10 bases from V and 1 base from J, the junction contained 14 bases not matched to a gene. Germline V lookup: CDR1 ENHRY, CDR2 SYGVKD. CDR3 length equals 17 residues. CDR3 DNA sequence: TGTGCCACCCGTCCCGTAAGCGGGGGGAGCGCCAAAAACATTCAGTACTTC. It is translated as CATRPVSGGSAKNIQYF.

The chain is built from TRBV6-1 and TRBJ1-5; D remains unclear. Trimming left V 3 bases short and J 3 bases short, with 3 bases between. Germline V gene lookup returns CDR1 MNHNS and CDR2 SASEGT. The CDR3 loop spans 12 amino acids. The chain's CDR3 is CASSDSNQPQHF. In DNA, the CDR3 is TGTGCCAGCAGTGACTCCAATCAGCCCCAGCATTTT.

J is TRBJ2-3 and V is TRBV2; 10 bases agree with TRBD1. Germline trimming cut 6 bases from V and 6 bases from J; bases unmatched to any gene: 3. From germline, CDR1 is SNHLY and CDR2 FYNNEI. The CDR3 covers 13 residues. In nucleotides, the CDR3 is TGTGCCAGCAGCGGGACAGGGGTCGATACGCAGTATTTT. It encodes CASSGTGVDTQYF.

This clone was observed once. The chain joins TRBV27 to TRBJ2-2; weak D call: TRBD1 (6 bases). The CDR3 length is 15 residues. Germline-derived CDR1 and CDR2 are MNHEY and SMNVEV (reference sequence). V gave up 8 bases and J gave up 4 bases, with 17 bases separating them. Here the CDR3 DNA reads TGTGCCAGCGGGCCTCAGGGGATCAGCACCGGGGAGCTGTTTTTT. Translated: CASGPQGISTGELFF.

The rearrangement joins TRBV30 to TRBJ1-5, with a possible D match to TRBD1 (5 bases). V shed 4 bases and J shed 6 bases, with 16 bases lying between them. Germline-derived CDR1 and CDR2 are GTSNPN and SVGIG (reference sequence). CDR3 length: 14 residues. CDR3 bases: TGTGCCTGGACCGAACCCTCAGGGTTTCAGCCCCAGCATTTT. Protein: CAWTEPSGFQPQHF.

This clone turned up a few times. Other DNA sequences from this sample encode an identical CDR3 as well. The chain has TRBV15 and TRBJ1-2; D remains unclear. V was shortened by 4 bases and J by 1 base, with 4 bases between the two germline ends. The V gene's germline CDR1 is LNHNV and CDR2 YYDKDF (reference sequence). This CDR3 has 12 amino acids. CDR3 coding DNA: TGTGCCACCAGCACCAGTAACTATGGCTACACCTTC. Residues: CATSTSNYGYTF.

This clone was observed once. CDR3 in DNA: TGTGCCAGCAGCCTAGAGGAGGGGAGGGACTATGGCTACACCTTC. The encoded protein is CASSLEEGRDYGYTF. The chain uses TRBV7-9 and TRBJ1-2; a weak D match, TRBD1 (5 bases). Germline assignment: CDR1 SEHNR and CDR2 FQNEAQ (reference sequence). V shed 5 bases and J shed 3 bases, with 16 bases lying between them. The CDR3 contains 15 residues. The whole variable domain, filled in from reference TRBV7-9 and TRBJ1-2, reads DTGVSQNPRHKITKRGQNVTFRCDPISEHNRLYWYRQTLGQGPEFLTYFQNEAQLEKSRLLSDRFSAERPKGSFSTLEIQRTEQGDSAMYLCASSLEEGRDYGYTFGSGTRLTVV.

This chain uses TRBV6-5 with TRBJ1-1; 7 bases line up with TRBD1. With 7 bases clipped from V and 1 base from J, the junction kept 9 bases outside the gene matches. The germline V gene has CDR1 MNHEY and CDR2 SVGAGI. This CDR3 is 15 amino acids long. CDR3 region: CASTVGGQANTEAFF. The CDR3 DNA reads as TGTGCCAGCACCGTCGGCGGACAGGCGAACACTGAAGCTTTCTTT.

This clone was observed a handful of times. CDR3 in amino acids: CASSSRDRAGGYTF. As DNA, the CDR3 is TGTGCCAGCAGCTCCAGGGACAGGGCGGGAGGCTACACCTTC. The chain is built from TRBV7-9 and TRBJ1-2, with 9 bases that match TRBD1. This CDR3 region has 14 residues. Germline V gene sequence: CDR1 SEHNR, CDR2 FQNEAQ (reference sequence). V was clipped by 4 bases and J by 8 bases; unmatched bases: 8.

The gene calls are TRBV10-1 and TRBJ2-2, with a possible D match to TRBD1 (6 bases). V was shortened by 3 bases and J by 6 bases, with 14 bases between the two germline ends. Germline values: CDR1 WNHNN, CDR2 SYGVQD (reference sequence). The CDR3 is made up of 15 amino acids. The CDR3 bases are TGCGCCAGCAGTGATTCGGCCTCAGGGGCCGGGGAGCTGTTTTTT. The encoded protein is CASSDSASGAGELFF.

This clone was seen once. The rearrangement links TRBV30 to TRBJ2-7, with D tentatively TRBD1 (6 bases). Between the trimmed V and J ends, which lost 2 bases and 5 bases, there was a span of 13 bases. This CDR3 spans 13 amino acids. The germline CDR1 and CDR2 sequences are GTSNPN and SVGIG (reference sequence). Here the CDR3 reads CAWSRQDHNEQYF. The CDR3 nucleotides read TGTGCCTGGAGTCGACAGGACCACAACGAGCAGTACTTC.

The chain employs TRBV19 and TRBJ2-2, with a weak D call TRBD2 (5 bases). Germline lookup yields CDR1 LNHDA and CDR2 SQIVND (reference sequence). Trimming left V 7 bases short and J 1 base short, with 10 bases between. This CDR3 region has 14 residues. The chain's CDR3 is CASKRTLNTGELFF. The CDR3 DNA follows: TGTGCCAGTAAACGGACTCTGAACACCGGGGAGCTGTTTTTT.

The chain employs TRBV27 and TRBJ2-5, with D perhaps matching TRBD2 (5 bases). The CDR3 loop spans 13 amino acids. Germline CDR1 reads MNHEY; CDR2 reads SMNVEV (reference sequence). The germline V and J ends were trimmed by 7 bases and 2 bases, with 11 bases remaining between them. The CDR3: CASTKTGQETQYF. CDR3 nucleotides: TGTGCCAGCACCAAAACGGGGCAAGAGACCCAGTACTTC.

The gene calls are TRBV5-6 and TRBJ2-7, with 12 bases fitting TRBD1. V shed 5 bases, J shed 7 bases, and the junction held 7 bases outside the gene matches. The V gene's germline CDR1 is SGHDT and CDR2 YYEEEE. This CDR3 is 14 amino acids long. DNA for the CDR3: TGTGCCAGCAGTCGGGACAGGGGGCACCGGGAGCAGTACTTC. It is translated as CASSRDRGHREQYF.

This clone was seen once. J is TRBJ2-1 and V is TRBV19, with 9 bases lining up with TRBD1. The trim removed 1 base at V and 6 bases at J, leaving 4 bases unmatched. The CDR3 is 15 residues long. Germline lookup yields CDR1 LNHDA and CDR2 SQIVND (reference sequence). The CDR3 bases are TGTGCCAGTAGTATAGGACAGACAGGGGGCAATGAGCAGTTCTTC. This codes for CASSIGQTGGNEQFF.

The chain couples TRBV7-9 to TRBJ2-6; 15 nucleotides match TRBD2. The CDR3 is made up of 19 amino acids. J was trimmed by 1 base and V by 4 bases; bases with no gene match: 5. CDR1 is SEHNR and CDR2 is FQNEAQ in the germline V gene (reference sequence). The CDR3 sequence: CASSSGLAGGLSGANVLTF. CDR3 DNA sequence: TGTGCCAGCAGCTCTGGACTAGCGGGGGGGCTGTCTGGGGCCAACGTCCTGACTTTC.

The chain combines TRBV18 with TRBJ1-2, with TRBD1 as a possible D gene (6 bases). Trimming stripped 3 bases from V and 8 bases from J, with 16 bases between. This CDR3 has 14 amino acids. Germline assignment: CDR1 KGHSH and CDR2 LQKENI. The CDR3 DNA follows: TGTGCCAGCTCACCGGGACACGATAGGGAGGGCTACACCTTC. It specifies CASSPGHDREGYTF.

This clone was counted a few times. V usage is TRBV6-1 and J usage is TRBJ2-5; 7 bases line up with TRBD1. This CDR3 is 13 amino acids long. Germline CDR1 is MNHNS and CDR2 is SASEGT. The V gene end was trimmed by 7 bases and the J gene end by 5 bases; junction bases not matched to a gene: 7. DNA of the CDR3: TGTGCCAGCAACCCGACAGGGATGGAGACCCAGTACTTC. Its translation is CASNPTGMETQYF.

The V and J genes are TRBV7-8 and TRBJ2-1; 12 bases map to TRBD2. The CDR3 extends over 17 amino acids. The V gene end was trimmed by 5 bases and the J gene end by 8 bases; junction bases not matched to a gene: 13. Per the germline V gene, CDR1 is SGHVS and CDR2 is FQNEAQ. The CDR3, as DNA: TGTGCCAGCAGCCATATCCTGACTAGCGGGGGAGGCGATGAGCAGTTCTTC. Amino acids: CASSHILTSGGGDEQFF.

This rearrangement joins TRBV6-5 to TRBJ2-5; D might be TRBD2 (6 bases). Trimming stripped 5 bases from V and 2 bases from J, with 12 bases between. The CDR3 covers 14 residues. Germline values: CDR1 MNHEY, CDR2 SVGAGI. CDR3 nucleotides: TGTGCCAGCAGTCGGGGGACTTATCAAGAGACCCAGTACTTC. It translates to CASSRGTYQETQYF.

The chain uses TRBV6-6 and TRBJ1-1; D gene ambiguous. The germline V gene has CDR1 MNHNY and CDR2 SVGAGI (reference sequence). This CDR3 contains 13 residues. Trimming took 5 bases from V and 6 from J, leaving 13 bases between them. The CDR3, as DNA: TGTGCCAGCAGTCGAAGTGCGATGGCTGAAGCTTTCTTT. This codes for CASSRSAMAEAFF.

This clone has more than one count but fewer than ten. The chain links TRBV4-3 to TRBJ1-1, with 7 bases matching TRBD1. J was trimmed by 11 bases and V by 0 bases; bases with no gene match: 9. Germline V gene sequence: CDR1 LGHNA, CDR2 YSLEER. The CDR3 spans 14 residues. CDR3 sequence (DNA): TGCGCCAGCAGCCAAGAAAGGGGGCGGGATCGTGCTTTCTTT. This gives the protein CASSQERGRDRAFF.

Note on this clone: The same CDR3 is also encoded by other DNA sequences in this sample. In nucleotides, the CDR3 is TGTGCCAGCAGCCCGGACACAGTTTACTATGGCTACACCTTC. Translated, it gives CASSPDTVYYGYTF. The chain is built from TRBV5-8 and TRBJ1-2, with a tentative D call TRBD1 (5 bases). The CDR3 runs to 14 residues. Per the germline V gene, CDR1 is SGHTS and CDR2 is YDEGEE. With 4 bases removed from V and 3 bases from J, the gap between germline ends came to 13 bases.

V is TRBV6-5 and J is TRBJ2-3; possibly TRBD1 for D (5 bases). Trimming stripped 6 bases from V and 4 bases from J, with 17 bases between. Germline CDR1 MNHEY, CDR2 SVGAGI. CDR3 length: 15 amino acids. This CDR3 reads CASRRVGQGSDTQYF. CDR3 DNA: TGTGCCAGCAGGCGAGTCGGGCAGGGTTCAGATACGCAGTATTTT.

The gene calls are TRBV7-6 and TRBJ1-3; maybe TRBD1 (6 bases). The CDR3 runs to 17 residues. CDR1 and CDR2 (germline): SGHVS, FNYEAQ. V lost 1 base and J lost 0, with 13 bases in between. In nucleotides, the CDR3 is TGTGCCAGCAGCTTAGGCGGGCAGGGGAGCTCTGGAAACACCATATATTTT. It specifies CASSLGGQGSSGNTIYF.

This chain links TRBV5-1 with TRBJ1-3; D gene unclear. The ends were cut back, 5 bases at V and 1 base at J, with 7 bases in the middle. The CDR3 has 13 amino acids. The germline V gene has CDR1 SGHRS and CDR2 YFSETQ. As DNA, the CDR3 is TGCGCCAGCAGGGAGCCTTCTGGAAACACCATATATTTT. Its protein product is CASREPSGNTIYF.